This T cell receptor (beta chain) was recovered during a study of CD8+ T cells in alopecia areata. Investigators isolated RNA and reverse transcribed it into cDNA to act as the sequencing template. TCRdb's copy holds only in-frame clones and misses some; the assay was immunoSEQ multiplex PCR. The profile shows 150,000 or so clones, approximately 87% of them singletons. CDR1 and CDR2 (germline): MNHEY, SMNVEV (reference sequence). This CDR3 spans 12 amino acids. The V and J ends lost 2 bases and 4 bases respectively, with 2 bases between them. This clonotype was sampled from a human donor with alopecia areata. The chain combines TRBV27 with TRBJ2-2; no clear D. The sequencing here drew on CD8+ T cells sorted from blood, taken at week 0. The CDR3 nucleotides read TGTGCCAGCAGTTTAGTCACCGGGGAGCTGTTTTTT. Amino acids: CASSLVTGELFF.